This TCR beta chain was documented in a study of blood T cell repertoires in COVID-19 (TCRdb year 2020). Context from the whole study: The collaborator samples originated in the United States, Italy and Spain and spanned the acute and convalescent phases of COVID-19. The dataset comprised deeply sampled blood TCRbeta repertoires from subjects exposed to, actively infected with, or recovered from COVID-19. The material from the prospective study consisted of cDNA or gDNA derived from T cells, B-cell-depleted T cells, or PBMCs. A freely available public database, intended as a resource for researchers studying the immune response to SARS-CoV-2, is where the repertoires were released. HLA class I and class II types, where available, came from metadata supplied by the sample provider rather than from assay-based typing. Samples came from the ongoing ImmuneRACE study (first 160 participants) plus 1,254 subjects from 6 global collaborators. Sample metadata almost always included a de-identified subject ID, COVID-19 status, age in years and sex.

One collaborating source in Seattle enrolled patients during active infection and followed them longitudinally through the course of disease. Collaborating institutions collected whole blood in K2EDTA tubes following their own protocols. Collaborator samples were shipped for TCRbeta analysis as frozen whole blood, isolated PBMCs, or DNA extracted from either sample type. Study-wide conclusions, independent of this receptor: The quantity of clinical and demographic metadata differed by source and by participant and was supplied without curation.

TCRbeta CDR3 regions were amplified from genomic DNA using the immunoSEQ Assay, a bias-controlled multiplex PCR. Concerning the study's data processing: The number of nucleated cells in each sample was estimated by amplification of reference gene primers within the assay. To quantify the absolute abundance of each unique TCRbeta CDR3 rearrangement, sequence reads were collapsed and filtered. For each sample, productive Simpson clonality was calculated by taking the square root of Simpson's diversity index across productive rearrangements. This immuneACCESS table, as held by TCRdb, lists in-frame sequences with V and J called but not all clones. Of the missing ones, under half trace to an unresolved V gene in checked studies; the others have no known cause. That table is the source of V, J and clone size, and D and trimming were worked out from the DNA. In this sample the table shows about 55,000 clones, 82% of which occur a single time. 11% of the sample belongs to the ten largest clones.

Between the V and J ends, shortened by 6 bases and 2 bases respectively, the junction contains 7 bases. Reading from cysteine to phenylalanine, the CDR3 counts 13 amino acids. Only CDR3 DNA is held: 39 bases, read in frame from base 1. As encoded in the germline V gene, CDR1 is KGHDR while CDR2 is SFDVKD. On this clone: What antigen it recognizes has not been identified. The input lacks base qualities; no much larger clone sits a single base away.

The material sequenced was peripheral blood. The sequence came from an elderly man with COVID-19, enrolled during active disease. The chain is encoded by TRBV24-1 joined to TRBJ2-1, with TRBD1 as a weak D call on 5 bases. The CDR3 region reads CATSPGPYNEQFF. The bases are TGTGCCACCAGTCCAGGGCCCTACAATGAGCAGTTCTTC.